This T cell receptor beta chain was documented in a study of T cells in Graves' hyperthyroidism and ophthalmopathy. Regions amplified from RNA transcripts were the TCR beta CDR3 regions. Initially, a first-round RT-PCR of the TCR CDR3 employed the HTBI primer set. TCRdb re-analysed the multiplex PCR reads in MiXCR, keeping a single row per CDR3 protein. Of 550,000 to 600,000 distinct CDR3 sequences listed, 16% were seen once; the top ten hold under 20%. This clonotype was counted between two and nine times. No antigen is known for it. This CDR3 has 12 amino acids. Germline V gene sequence: CDR1 MDHEN, CDR2 SYDVKM. Trimming removed 2 bases from V and 11 bases from J; junction bases left unmatched: 2. General study points: In the blood, most expanded thyroid clonotypes above 0.001 appeared as well.

The chain employs TRBV28 and TRBJ1-1, with 10 bases that match TRBD1. Sequences were obtained from blood. The receptor's source is a young woman with Graves' hyperthyroidism. The CDR3 loop reads CASSLADRGAFF. Here the CDR3 DNA reads TGTGCCAGCAGTTTAGCGGACAGGGGGGCTTTCTTT. The entire variable domain, with the rest obtained from reference TRBV28 and TRBJ1-1, is as follows: DVKVTQSSRYLVKRTGEKVFLECVQDMDHENMFWYRQDPGLGLRLIYFSYDVKMKEKGDIPEGYSVSREKKERFSLILESASTNQTSMYLCASSLADRGAFFGQGTRLTVV.